This T cell receptor (beta chain) was obtained from a study of control samples from healthy donors and cancer patients. Trimming shortened V by 6 bases and J by 4 bases, and 18 bases separated the two germline ends. The CDR3 runs 15 residues. Germline CDR1 reads KGHSH; CDR2 reads LQKENI. TCRdb keeps only in-frame clones here, not all; method: immunoSEQ multiplex PCR. The repertoire holds roughly 86,000 clones, with 91% as singletons. The chain couples TRBV18 to TRBJ1-2; D gene ambiguous. Material for sequencing was blood. The source is a man aged 25-45 years in good health. The CDR3 nucleotides are TGTGCCAGCTCTCCAGAGGGAGGTCGAGTCTATGGCTACACCTTC. Its protein product is CASSPEGGRVYGYTF.